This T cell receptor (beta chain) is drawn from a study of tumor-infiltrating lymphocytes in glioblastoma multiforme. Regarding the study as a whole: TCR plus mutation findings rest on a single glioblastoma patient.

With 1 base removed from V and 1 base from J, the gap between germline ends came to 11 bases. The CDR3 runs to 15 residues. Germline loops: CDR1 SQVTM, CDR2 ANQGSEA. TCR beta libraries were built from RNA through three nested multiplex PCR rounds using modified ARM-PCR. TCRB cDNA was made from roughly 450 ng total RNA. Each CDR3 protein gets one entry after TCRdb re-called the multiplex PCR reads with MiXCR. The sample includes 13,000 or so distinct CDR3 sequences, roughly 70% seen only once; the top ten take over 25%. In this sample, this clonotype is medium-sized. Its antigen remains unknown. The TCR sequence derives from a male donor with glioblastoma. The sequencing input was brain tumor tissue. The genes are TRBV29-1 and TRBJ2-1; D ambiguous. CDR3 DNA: TGCAGCGTTGAAGTGGGGATATTATCCTACAATGAGCAGTTCTTC. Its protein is CSVEVGILSYNEQFF.